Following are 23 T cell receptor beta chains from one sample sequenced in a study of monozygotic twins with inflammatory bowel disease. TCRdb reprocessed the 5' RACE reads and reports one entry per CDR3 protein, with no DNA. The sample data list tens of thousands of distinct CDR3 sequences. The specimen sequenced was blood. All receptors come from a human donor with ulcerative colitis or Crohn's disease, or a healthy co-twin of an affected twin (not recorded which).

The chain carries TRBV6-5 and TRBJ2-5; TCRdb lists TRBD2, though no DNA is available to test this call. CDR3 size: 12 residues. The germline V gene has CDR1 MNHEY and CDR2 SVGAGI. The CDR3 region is CASSDREETQYF.

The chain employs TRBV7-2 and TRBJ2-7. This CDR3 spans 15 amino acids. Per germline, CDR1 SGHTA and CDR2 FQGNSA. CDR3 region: CASSLRKGIHYEQYF.

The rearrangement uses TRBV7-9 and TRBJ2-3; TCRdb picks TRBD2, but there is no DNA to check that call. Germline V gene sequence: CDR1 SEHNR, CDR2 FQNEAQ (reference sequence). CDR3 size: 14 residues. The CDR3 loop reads CASSGQLAVDTQYF.

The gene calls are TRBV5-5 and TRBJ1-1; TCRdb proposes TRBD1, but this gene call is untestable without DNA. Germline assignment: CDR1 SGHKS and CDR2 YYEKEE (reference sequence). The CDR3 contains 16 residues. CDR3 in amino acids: CASRGDTTSMNTEAFF.

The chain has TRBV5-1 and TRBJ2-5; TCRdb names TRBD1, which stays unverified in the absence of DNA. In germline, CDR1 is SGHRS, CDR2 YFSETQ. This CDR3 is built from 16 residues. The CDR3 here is CASIPGVGGYQETQYF. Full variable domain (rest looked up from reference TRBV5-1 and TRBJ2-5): KAGVTQTPRYLIKTRGQQVTLSCSPISGHRSVSWYQQTPGQGLQFLFEYFSETQRNKGNFPGRFSGRQFSNSRSEMNVSTLELGDSALYLCASIPGVGGYQETQYFGPGTRLLVL.

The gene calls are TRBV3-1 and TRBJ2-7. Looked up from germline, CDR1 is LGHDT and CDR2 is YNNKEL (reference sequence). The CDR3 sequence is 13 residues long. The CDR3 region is CASSQEVDYEQYF.

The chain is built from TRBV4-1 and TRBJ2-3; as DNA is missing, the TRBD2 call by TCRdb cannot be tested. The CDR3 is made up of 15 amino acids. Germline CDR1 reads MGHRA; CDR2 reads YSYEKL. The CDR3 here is CASRLAGGRADTQYF.

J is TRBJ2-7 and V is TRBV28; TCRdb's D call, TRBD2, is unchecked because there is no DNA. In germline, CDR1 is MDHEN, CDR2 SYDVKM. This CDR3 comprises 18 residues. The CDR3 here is CASSSSSGGAGGIYEQYF.

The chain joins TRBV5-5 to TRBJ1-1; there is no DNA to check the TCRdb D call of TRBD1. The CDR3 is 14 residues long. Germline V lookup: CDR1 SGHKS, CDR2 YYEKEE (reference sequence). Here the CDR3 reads CASTLEGRNTEAFF.

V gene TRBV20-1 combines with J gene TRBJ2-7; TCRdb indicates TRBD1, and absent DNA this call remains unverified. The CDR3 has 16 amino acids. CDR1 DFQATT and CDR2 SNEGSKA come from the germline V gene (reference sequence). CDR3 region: CSARPRVTGPSYEQYF.

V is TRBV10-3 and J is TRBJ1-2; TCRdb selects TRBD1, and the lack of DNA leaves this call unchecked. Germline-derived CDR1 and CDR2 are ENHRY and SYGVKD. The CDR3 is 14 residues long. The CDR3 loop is CAISDRTGIYGYTF.

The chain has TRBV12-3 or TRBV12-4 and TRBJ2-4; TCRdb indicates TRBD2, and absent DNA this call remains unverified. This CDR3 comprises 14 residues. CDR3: CASSLYRTENIQYF.

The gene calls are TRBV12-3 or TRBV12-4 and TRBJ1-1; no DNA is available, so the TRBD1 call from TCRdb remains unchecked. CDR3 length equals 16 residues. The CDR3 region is CASSPPLGGGRPEAFF.

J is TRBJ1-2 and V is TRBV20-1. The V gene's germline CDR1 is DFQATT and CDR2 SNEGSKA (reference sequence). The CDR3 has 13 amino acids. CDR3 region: CSAREDPNYGYTF.

CDR3: CASSLAGTEAFF. The J gene is TRBJ1-1, the V gene TRBV12-3 or TRBV12-4. The CDR3 loop spans 12 amino acids.

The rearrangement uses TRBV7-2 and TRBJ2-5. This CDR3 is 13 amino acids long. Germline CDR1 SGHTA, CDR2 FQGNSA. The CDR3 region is CASSLAEYATQYF.

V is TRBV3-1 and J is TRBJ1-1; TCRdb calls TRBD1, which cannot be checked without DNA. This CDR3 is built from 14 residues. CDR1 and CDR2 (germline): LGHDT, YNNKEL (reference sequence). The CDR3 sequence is CASSHRQKWGEAFF. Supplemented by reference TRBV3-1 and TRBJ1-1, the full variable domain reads DTAVSQTPKYLVTQMGNDKSIKCEQNLGHDTMYWYKQDSKKFLKIMFSYNNKELIINETVPNRFSPKSPDKAHLNLHINSLELGDSAVYFCASSHRQKWGEAFFGQGTRLTVV.

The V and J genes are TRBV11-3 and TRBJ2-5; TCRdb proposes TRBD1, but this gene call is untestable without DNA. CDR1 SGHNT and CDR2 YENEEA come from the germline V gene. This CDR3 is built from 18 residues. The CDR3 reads CASSLGDAGTGGWETQYF.

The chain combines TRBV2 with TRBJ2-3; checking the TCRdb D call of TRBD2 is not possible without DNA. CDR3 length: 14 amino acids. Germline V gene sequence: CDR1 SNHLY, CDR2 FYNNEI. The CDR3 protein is CASSPGTATDTQYF.

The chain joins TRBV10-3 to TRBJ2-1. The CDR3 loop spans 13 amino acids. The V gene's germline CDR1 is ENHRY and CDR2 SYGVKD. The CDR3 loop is CAISVLTYNEQFF.

The CDR3 loop reads CASSLRMGFGTEAFF. The chain is built from TRBV7-9 and TRBJ1-1. The CDR3 has 15 amino acids. Germline values: CDR1 SEHNR, CDR2 FQNEAQ (reference sequence). Filled out from reference TRBV7-9 and TRBJ1-1, the complete variable domain reads DTGVSQNPRHKITKRGQNVTFRCDPISEHNRLYWYRQTLGQGPEFLTYFQNEAQLEKSRLLSDRFSAERPKGSFSTLEIQRTEQGDSAMYLCASSLRMGFGTEAFFGQGTRLTVV.

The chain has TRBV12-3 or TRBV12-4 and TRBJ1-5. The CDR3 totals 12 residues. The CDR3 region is CATRGSNQPQHF.

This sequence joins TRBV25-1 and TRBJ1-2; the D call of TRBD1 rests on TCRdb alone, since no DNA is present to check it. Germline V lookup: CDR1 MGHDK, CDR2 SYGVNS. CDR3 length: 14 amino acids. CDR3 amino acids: CASSRGDRDYGYTF.